Shown below are 15 T cell receptor beta chains from a single sample sequenced in a study of identical twins. TCRdb reanalysed the 5' RACE reads using MiXCR and keeps one entry per CDR3 protein. The data hold around 960,000 distinct CDR3 sequences, with about 12% observed a single time. These same data were also listed under a study on yellow fever vaccine responses in identical twins.

Sequencing used PBMCs. The origin of the receptors is a young woman in good health.

The genes are TRBV20-1 and TRBJ2-5, with 9 bases fitting TRBD2. CDR1 DFQATT and CDR2 SNEGSKA come from the germline V gene (reference sequence). Germline trimming cut 3 bases from V and 5 bases from J; bases unmatched to any gene: 7. CDR3 size: 14 residues. The CDR3 loop reads CSASLAGGLETQYF. The CDR3 bases are TGCAGTGCTAGTCTTGCGGGGGGGCTTGAGACCCAGTACTTC.

This clonotype occurred a few times. The chain joins TRBV7-9 to TRBJ1-2; TRBD1 agrees at 8 bases. V gave up 0 bases and J gave up 6 bases; unmatched junction bases: 9. This CDR3 is built from 16 residues. Germline CDR1 and CDR2: SEHNR and FQNEAQ (reference sequence). The CDR3 DNA is TGTGCCAGCAGCTTAGCTGCCCTAACAGGGGGAGATGGCTACACCTTC. It encodes CASSLAALTGGDGYTF.

There are a few counts of this clonotype. This chain joins TRBV11-2 and TRBJ1-1, with 7 bases lining up with TRBD1. V lost 4 bases to trimming and J lost 4 bases; unmatched junction nucleotides: 9. This CDR3 contains 15 residues. Germline loops: CDR1 SGHAT, CDR2 FQNNGV. As DNA, the CDR3 is TGTGCCAGCAGCTCCTTGAGGGGGCGAGGCACTGAAGCTTTCTTT. Amino acids: CASSSLRGRGTEAFF.

The chain joins TRBV28 to TRBJ2-7, with TRBD1 matching 9 bases. CDR3 length: 13 amino acids. The germline CDR1 and CDR2 sequences are MDHEN and SYDVKM. V lost 4 bases and J lost 6; bases outside the gene matches: 4. Written as DNA, the CDR3 is TGTGCCAGCAGTTCGACAGGGGGGAGCGAGCAGTACGTC. Amino acid sequence: CASSSTGGSEQYV.

This clonotype was found a few times. This rearrangement joins TRBV28 to TRBJ2-7; 8 bases map to TRBD1. Trimming cost V 5 bases and J 0 bases; bases outside gene matches: 3. This CDR3 comprises 14 residues. In germline, CDR1 is MDHEN, CDR2 SYDVKM. The CDR3 loop is CASSGDRSSYEQYF. CDR3 nucleotides: TGTGCCAGCAGTGGGGACAGGAGCTCCTACGAGCAGTACTTC. The full variable domain, its missing parts supplied by reference TRBV28 and TRBJ2-7, is DVKVTQSSRYLVKRTGEKVFLECVQDMDHENMFWYRQDPGLGLRLIYFSYDVKMKEKGDIPEGYSVSREKKERFSLILESASTNQTSMYLCASSGDRSSYEQYFGPGTRLTVT.

V gene TRBV2 combines with J gene TRBJ1-5; no clear D. V was clipped by 7 bases and J by 3 bases, with 22 bases between them. In germline, CDR1 is SNHLY, CDR2 FYNNEI. This CDR3 has 17 amino acids. The CDR3 DNA reads as TGTGCCAGCACCGGGGAGTCCTTCTTCTCCCCCAATCAGCCCCAGCATTTT. It specifies CASTGESFFSPNQPQHF. The variable domain in full, completed from reference TRBV2 and TRBJ1-5, reads EPEVTQTPSHQVTQMGQEVILRCVPISNHLYFYWYRQILGQKVEFLVSFYNNEISEKSEIFDDQFSVERPDGSNFTLKIRSTKLEDSAMYFCASTGESFFSPNQPQHFGDGTRLSIL.

This clonotype was seen a handful of times. The chain joins TRBV29-1 to TRBJ1-1; D might be TRBD1 (6 bases). Germline V gene data show CDR1 as SQVTM and CDR2 as ANQGSEA. The CDR3 loop spans 13 amino acids. The ends were cut back, 5 bases at V and 7 bases at J, with 17 bases in the middle. This CDR3 reads CSVLQGRAGEAFF. Here the CDR3 DNA reads TGCAGCGTTTTACAGGGTCGCGCGGGTGAAGCTTTCTTT.

Note on this clonotype: Sequence at one end of the junction differs from germline and may be a read error. The V call is TRBV11-2, the J call TRBJ2-1; D remains ambiguous. This CDR3 comprises 16 residues. Germline V gene data show CDR1 as SGHAT and CDR2 as FQNNGV. CDR3 nucleotide sequence: TGTGCCAGCAGCTTAGCGAATGGGTCTTCCTCCAATGAGCAGTTCTTC. Its protein product is CASSLANGSSSNEQFF.

In its sample, this clonotype was seen a few times. The chain couples TRBV27 to TRBJ2-3; D unclear. CDR1 MNHEY and CDR2 SMNVEV come from the germline V gene (reference sequence). Trimming cost V 6 bases and J 1 base, with 17 bases left between them. This CDR3 has 16 residues. The CDR3 loop reads CASSPDMGLGTDTQYF. Here the CDR3 DNA reads TGTGCCAGCAGCCCAGACATGGGATTGGGCACAGATACGCAGTATTTT.

The V and J genes are TRBV6-5 and TRBJ2-3; TRBD2 agrees at 9 bases. V lost 2 bases to trimming and J lost 6 bases; unmatched junction nucleotides: 12. The germline V gene encodes CDR1 MNHEY and CDR2 SVGAGI. The CDR3 covers 17 residues. CDR3 nucleotides: TGTGCCAGCAGTTACGGGAGTAGCGGGAGTCTACGGGATACGCAGTATTTT. It translates to CASSYGSSGSLRDTQYF.

At least ten counts were recorded for this clonotype. This chain joins TRBV9 and TRBJ1-2; unclear D gene. The V gene lost 3 bases and the J gene lost 7 bases, with 13 bases spanning the gap. Germline assignment: CDR1 SGDLS and CDR2 YYNGEE. The CDR3 has 13 amino acids. CDR3 coding DNA: TGTGCCAGCAGCGGACTAGCAATTCTTGGCTACACCTTC. This sequence encodes CASSGLAILGYTF.

The sample holds a few counts of this clonotype. This sequence joins TRBV4-1 and TRBJ1-4, with unresolved D. Germline V gene data show CDR1 as MGHRA and CDR2 as YSYEKL. The CDR3 sequence is 15 residues long. The V gene lost 4 bases and the J gene lost 5 bases, with 14 bases spanning the gap. The CDR3 loop is CASSRNEQSNEKLFF. Here the CDR3 DNA reads TGCGCCAGCAGCCGCAACGAGCAGTCGAATGAAAAACTGTTTTTT.

The chain joins TRBV24-1 to TRBJ2-7, with D possibly TRBD1 on 6 matching bases. The CDR3 is 14 residues long. Trimming cost V 3 bases and J 2 bases, with 10 bases left between them. Per the germline V gene, CDR1 is KGHDR and CDR2 is SFDVKD. The CDR3 nucleotides read TGTGCCACCAGTGATGGAACAGGGACCTACGAGCAGTACTTC. It specifies CATSDGTGTYEQYF.

The chain employs TRBV10-3 and TRBJ2-5, with 14 positions matching TRBD2. The CDR3 is made up of 15 amino acids. Germline CDR1 is ENHRY and CDR2 is SYGVKD. V gave up 6 bases and J gave up 1 base; unmatched junction bases: 1. This CDR3 is CAIRTSGGAQETQYF. DNA for the CDR3: TGTGCCATCAGGACTAGCGGGGGGGCCCAAGAGACCCAGTACTTC.

The chain recombines TRBV5-1 with TRBJ2-3; TRBD2 matches at 8 bases. Trimming took 3 bases from V and 4 from J; bases not matched to a gene: 13. Germline V gene sequence: CDR1 SGHRS, CDR2 YFSETQ. CDR3 length: 17 residues. DNA for the CDR3: TGCGCCAGCAGCTCCCGCCTCGCGTCCGGGGGGGCAGATACGCAGTATTTT. Its translation: CASSSRLASGGADTQYF.